A single sample gave rise to the 21 T cell receptor beta chains below, sequenced in a study of T cells after yellow fever vaccination. TCRdb reprocessed the 5' RACE reads with MiXCR, giving one entry per CDR3 protein. The top ten hold 15% of the sample, which has approximately 600,000 distinct CDR3 sequences, 10% to 15% seen once. The starting material was PBMCs, obtained on the day of the yellow fever booster vaccination. The receptors here all came from a man aged 30 to 39 who received the YFV17D yellow fever vaccine.

The rearrangement joins TRBV5-1 to TRBJ2-1; the D is unclear. The CDR3 extends over 13 amino acids. The V and J ends lost 2 bases and 4 bases respectively, with 7 bases between them. CDR1 is SGHRS and CDR2 is YFSETQ in the germline V gene. The CDR3 nucleotides read TGCGCCAGCAGCTTAATGTTTTACAATGAGCAGTTCTTC. Its translation: CASSLMFYNEQFF. The whole variable domain, remainder taken from reference TRBV5-1 and TRBJ2-1, is KAGVTQTPRYLIKTRGQQVTLSCSPISGHRSVSWYQQTPGQGLQFLFEYFSETQRNKGNFPGRFSGRQFSNSRSEMNVSTLELGDSALYLCASSLMFYNEQFFGPGTRLTVL.

There are a few counts of this clonotype. The chain is built from TRBV11-2 and TRBJ2-1; TRBD2 matches 11 bases. This CDR3 has 17 residues. CDR1 and CDR2 (germline): SGHAT, FQNNGV. With V trimmed by 6 bases and J by 3 bases, 10 bases remained unmatched. In DNA, the CDR3 is TGTGCCAGCAGTACTTTGGCGACTAGCGGGGTCTACAATGAGCAGTTCTTC. Its translation: CASSTLATSGVYNEQFF.

The chain combines TRBV29-1 with TRBJ2-1, with D uncertain. Germline V gene lookup returns CDR1 SQVTM and CDR2 ANQGSEA. The CDR3 is 11 residues long. Trimming took 2 bases from V and 6 from J, leaving 5 bases between them. In DNA, the CDR3 is TGCAGCGTTGAACAGATCAATGAGCAGTTCTTC. This translates into CSVEQINEQFF.

The chain links TRBV20-1 to TRBJ2-5; 8 positions agree with TRBD2. From germline, CDR1 is DFQATT and CDR2 SNEGSKA (reference sequence). V trimming: 2 bases; J trimming: 4 bases; junction bases outside the gene matches: 0. The CDR3 extends over 12 amino acids. The CDR3 sequence is CSARTSGETQYF. CDR3 coding DNA: TGCAGTGCTAGAACTAGCGGAGAGACCCAGTACTTC.

A few counts support this clonotype. This sequence joins TRBV20-1 and TRBJ2-1, with D unclear. The CDR3 has 11 amino acids. V shed 4 bases and J shed 12 bases, with 13 bases lying between them. Germline loops: CDR1 DFQATT, CDR2 SNEGSKA (reference sequence). Here the CDR3 reads CSAKIPPGQFF. The CDR3 region has the DNA TGCAGTGCTAAAATTCCCCCGGGGCAGTTCTTC.

This clonotype has a handful of counts. The genes are TRBV11-2 and TRBJ2-1, with a possible D match to TRBD2 (6 bases). The CDR3 is 13 amino acids. The germline V gene has CDR1 SGHAT and CDR2 FQNNGV. Trimming stripped 0 bases from V and 9 bases from J, with 9 bases between. CDR3 amino acids: CASSLDRGSEQFF. For the CDR3, the DNA is TGTGCCAGCAGCTTAGATCGGGGGTCTGAGCAGTTCTTC.

This clonotype was found a few times. The chain recombines TRBV20-1 with TRBJ1-1, with D perhaps TRBD1 (6 bases). Between the trimmed V and J ends, which lost 1 base and 4 bases, there was a span of 13 bases. This CDR3 has 14 amino acids. Germline V lookup: CDR1 DFQATT, CDR2 SNEGSKA (reference sequence). Here the CDR3 DNA reads TGCAGTGCTAGAGTGGGGGGCGCGGTCACTGAAGCTTTCTTT. Its protein product is CSARVGGAVTEAFF.

The chain carries TRBV28 and TRBJ1-3, with D unresolved. Trimming removed 5 bases from V and 0 bases from J, with 11 bases in between. Germline lookup yields CDR1 MDHEN and CDR2 SYDVKM. The CDR3 is 15 residues long. The CDR3 protein is CASSLQAHSGNTIYF. The CDR3 DNA reads as TGTGCCAGCAGTCTCCAGGCTCACTCTGGAAACACCATATATTTT.

A few counts support this clonotype. The CDR3 protein is CAWSVLSTGELFF. Here the CDR3 DNA reads TGTGCCTGGAGTGTATTGAGCACCGGGGAGCTGTTTTTT. V is TRBV30 and J is TRBJ2-2; D gene uncertain. The germline gives CDR1 GTSNPN, CDR2 SVGIG (reference sequence). Trimming left V 0 bases short and J 4 bases short, with 6 bases between. CDR3 length: 13 residues.

This chain uses TRBV21-1 with TRBJ2-3. TRBV21-1 is a known pseudogene. This CDR3 has 12 amino acids. CDR3 DNA: TGTGCCAGCAGCAAAGTGACAGATACGCAGTATTTT. Amino acid sequence: CASSKVTDTQYF.

The genes are TRBV7-2 and TRBJ2-7; the D is unclear. Germline-derived CDR1 and CDR2 are SGHTA and FQGNSA. CDR3 length equals 13 residues. Trimming pared 4 bases from V and 3 bases from J, leaving 10 bases between. DNA for the CDR3: TGTGCCAGCAGCTACGCAGTCAACTACGAGCAGTACTTC. Translated: CASSYAVNYEQYF. Based on the CDR3 plus reference TRBV7-2 and TRBJ2-7, the full variable domain is GAGVSQSPSNKVTEKGKDVELRCDPISGHTALYWYRQSLGQGLEFLIYFQGNSAPDKSGLPSDRFSAERTGGSVSTLTIQRTQQEDSAVYLCASSYAVNYEQYFGPGTRLTVT.

The V and J genes are TRBV18 and TRBJ1-3, with TRBD1 identical over 10 bases. There are 16 residues in the CDR3. J was trimmed by 2 bases and V by 3 bases; bases with no gene match: 4. Germline V lookup: CDR1 KGHSH, CDR2 LQKENI. CDR3 sequence: CASSPTGTGAGNTIYF. The CDR3 DNA follows: TGTGCCAGCTCACCGACCGGGACAGGGGCTGGAAACACCATATATTTT.

The chain has TRBV9 and TRBJ2-2; D is unclear. Germline CDR1 reads SGDLS; CDR2 reads YYNGEE. The CDR3 runs to 13 residues. V lost 6 bases, J lost 4 bases, and 10 bases lay in between. In nucleotides, the CDR3 is TGTGCCAGCACATCCTGGGGCACCGGGGAGCTGTTTTTT. Translating it yields CASTSWGTGELFF.

This chain uses TRBV7-9 with TRBJ2-7; D possibly uses TRBD1 or TRBD2 (5 bases each). V lost 5 bases, J lost 0 bases, and 14 bases lay in between. CDR1 and CDR2 (germline): SEHNR, FQNEAQ (reference sequence). The CDR3 is 15 amino acids. As DNA, the CDR3 is TGTGCCAGCAGCAAAGGGACGGGGAACTCCTACGAGCAGTACTTC. This encodes CASSKGTGNSYEQYF.

The rearrangement links TRBV20-1 to TRBJ2-7, with 13 positions matching TRBD2. Trimming cost V 6 bases and J 6 bases; bases outside gene matches: 14. This CDR3 has 16 amino acids. Looked up from germline, CDR1 is DFQATT and CDR2 is SNEGSKA (reference sequence). CDR3 DNA sequence: TGCAGTGCAATTGGACTAGCGGGAGCCCTTTTGGGCGAGCAGTACTTC. Encoded protein: CSAIGLAGALLGEQYF.

This clonotype was seen at least ten times. The rearrangement uses TRBV15 and TRBJ2-5, with 13 nucleotides matching TRBD2. Germline V gene lookup returns CDR1 LNHNV and CDR2 YYDKDF (reference sequence). V dropped 1 base and J dropped 5; count of bases not matched to a gene: 7. The CDR3 contains 17 residues. This chain's CDR3 is CATSRALLAGGDETQYF. Here the CDR3 DNA reads TGTGCCACCAGCAGAGCGTTACTAGCGGGAGGGGATGAGACCCAGTACTTC. Based on the CDR3 plus reference TRBV15 and TRBJ2-5, the full variable domain is DAMVIQNPRYQVTQFGKPVTLSCSQTLNHNVMYWYQQKSSQAPKLLFHYYDKDFNNEADTPDNFQSRRPNTSFCFLDIRSPGLGDTAMYLCATSRALLAGGDETQYFGPGTRLLVL.

This clonotype was counted only a few times. The chain carries TRBV12-3 or TRBV12-4 and TRBJ1-1; no firm D call. This CDR3 comprises 14 residues. V dropped 6 bases and J dropped 1 base, with 12 bases sitting between them. Here the CDR3 DNA reads TGTGCCAGCAGCCTTAGACCCAGGAACACTGAAGCTTTCTTT. Protein: CASSLRPRNTEAFF.

The CDR3 loop reads CATSRGDRGQETQYF. In nucleotides, the CDR3 is TGTGCCACCAGCAGGGGGGACAGGGGCCAAGAGACCCAGTACTTC. V and J are TRBV15 and TRBJ2-5, with 10 bases aligning to TRBD1. V trimming: 3 bases; J trimming: 1 base; junction bases outside the gene matches: 2. This CDR3 spans 15 amino acids. Germline assignment: CDR1 LNHNV and CDR2 YYDKDF (reference sequence).

Comments on this clonotype: A single base separates this from a much larger clone, so it may be a read error. The gene calls are TRBV7-2 and TRBJ2-5, with 9 positions matching TRBD2. The germline CDR1 and CDR2 sequences are SGHTA and FQGNSA. V gave up 2 bases and J gave up 9 bases; unmatched junction bases: 13. This CDR3 contains 16 residues. CDR3 loop: CASSLRISGGPVAQYF. CDR3 sequence (DNA): TGTGCCAGCAGCTTAAGGATTAGCGGGGGTCCGGTGGCCCAGTACTTC.

The chain is built from TRBV5-1 and TRBJ2-5; D is undetermined. V lost 0 bases and J lost 2, with 11 bases in between. This CDR3 is 15 amino acids long. Germline CDR1 and CDR2: SGHRS and YFSETQ. In DNA, the CDR3 is TGCGCCAGCAGCTTGGCCATCGGCAGTCAAGAGACCCAGTACTTC. Translating it yields CASSLAIGSQETQYF.

The chain couples TRBV20-1 to TRBJ2-1; a weak D match, TRBD2 (5 bases). In germline, CDR1 is DFQATT, CDR2 SNEGSKA (reference sequence). The CDR3 consists of 12 residues. The V end lost 3 bases, the J end lost 9 bases, and 12 bases lay between the germline ends. The DNA of the CDR3 is TGCAGTGCTAGGGGAGATTCCTTTGAGCAGTTCTTC. It codes for CSARGDSFEQFF.